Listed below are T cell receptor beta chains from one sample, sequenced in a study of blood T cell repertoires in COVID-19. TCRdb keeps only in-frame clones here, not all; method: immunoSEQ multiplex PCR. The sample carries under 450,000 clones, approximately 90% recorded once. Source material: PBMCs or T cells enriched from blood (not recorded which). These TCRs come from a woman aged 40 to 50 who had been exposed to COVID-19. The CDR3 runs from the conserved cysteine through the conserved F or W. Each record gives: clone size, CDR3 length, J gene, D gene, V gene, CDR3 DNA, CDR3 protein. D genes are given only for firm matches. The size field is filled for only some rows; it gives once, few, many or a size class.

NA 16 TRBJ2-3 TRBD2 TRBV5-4 TGTGCCAGCAGCTTGGAAGGCGGGAGGGCCGCAGATACGCAGTATTTT CASSLEGGRAADTQYF
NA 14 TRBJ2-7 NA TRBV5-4 TGTGCCAGCAGCTTTCAAGGCGGGGACTACGAGCAGTACTTC CASSFQGGDYEQYF
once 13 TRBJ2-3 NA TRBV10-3 TGTGCCATCAGTGATGCAGGTACAGATACGCAGTATTTT CAISDAGTDTQYF
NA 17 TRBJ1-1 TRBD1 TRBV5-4 TGTGCCAGCAGCGTAAGGACAGGGGCCGCCTTGAACACTGAAGCTTTCTTT CASSVRTGAALNTEAFF
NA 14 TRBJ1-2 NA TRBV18 TGTGCCAGCTCACCGAGGGCCCCGAACTATGGCTACACCTTC CASSPRAPNYGYTF
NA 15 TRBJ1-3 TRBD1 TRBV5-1 TGCGCCAGCAGCCCTACGGGACAGACTGGAAACACCATATATTTT CASSPTGQTGNTIYF
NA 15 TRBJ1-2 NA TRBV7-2 TGTGCCAGCAGCCCCGCCGCCCAGGGTCACTATGGCTACACCTTC CASSPAAQGHYGYTF
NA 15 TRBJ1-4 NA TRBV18 TGTGCCAGCTCGCCCCAGGGTGCAACTAATGAAAAACTGTTTTTT CASSPQGATNEKLFF
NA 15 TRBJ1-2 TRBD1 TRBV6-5 TGTGCCAGCACCACGGGGACAGGTGGCTACTATGGCTACACCTTC CASTTGTGGYYGYTF
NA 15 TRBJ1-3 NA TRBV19 TGTGCCAGTAGTATGGGCAGTAACTCTGGAAACACCATATATTTT CASSMGSNSGNTIYF
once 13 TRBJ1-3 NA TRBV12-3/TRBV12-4 TGTGCCAGCAGCCCCAGTAGCGAAAACACCATATATTTT CASSPSSENTIYF
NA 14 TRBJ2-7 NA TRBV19 TGTGCCAGTAGTAAGAGGGGGGGGACCTACGAGCAGTACTTC CASSKRGGTYEQYF
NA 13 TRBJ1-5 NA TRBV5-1 TGCGCCAGCAGCTTGGGAGTTAATCAGCCCCAGCATTTT CASSLGVNQPQHF
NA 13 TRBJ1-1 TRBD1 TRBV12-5 TGTGCTAGTGGTTTGCGGACAGGGACTGAAGCTTTCTTT CASGLRTGTEAFF
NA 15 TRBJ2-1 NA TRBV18 TGTGCCAGCCTCACCTCGCGACAGAAACACAATGAGCAGTTCTTC CASLTSRQKHNEQFF
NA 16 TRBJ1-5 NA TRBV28 TGTGCCAGCAGTTTAAAGTTACAGGATAGCAATCAGCCCCAGCATTTT CASSLKLQDSNQPQHF
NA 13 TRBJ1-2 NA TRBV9 TGTGCCAGCAGCGTAGCTGGAACAGAGGGCTACACCTTC CASSVAGTEGYTF
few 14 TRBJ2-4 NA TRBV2 TGTGCCAGCAGAGGGAGTTCAGCCAAAAACATTCAGTACTTC CASRGSSAKNIQYF
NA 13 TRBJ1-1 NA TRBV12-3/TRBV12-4 TGTGCCAGCAAATTAGACGAGGGCACTGAAGCTTTCTTT CASKLDEGTEAFF
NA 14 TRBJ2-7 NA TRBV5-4 TGTGCCAGCAGCTTGGATAGGGGTCCCTACGAGCAGTACTTC CASSLDRGPYEQYF
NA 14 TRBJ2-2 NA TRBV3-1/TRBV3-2 TGTGCCAGCAGCCAAGATCAAGGGAGCAGGGAGCTGTTTTTT CASSQDQGSRELFF
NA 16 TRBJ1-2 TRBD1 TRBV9 TGTGCCAGCAGCGCCGGGACAGCCGACAACTCCTATGGCTACACCTTC CASSAGTADNSYGYTF
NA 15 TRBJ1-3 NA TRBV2 TGTGCCAGCAGTGCCCGTATTAGCTCTGGAAACACCATATATTTT CASSARISSGNTIYF
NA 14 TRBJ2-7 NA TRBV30 TGTGCCTGGAGTGGTCAGTCTAGCTCCTACGAGCAGTACTTC CAWSGQSSSYEQYF
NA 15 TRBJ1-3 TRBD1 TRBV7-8 TGTGCCAGCTCCCCCGACAGGGGGCTTGGAAACACCATATATTTT CASSPDRGLGNTIYF
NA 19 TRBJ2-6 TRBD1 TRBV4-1 TGCGCCAGCAGCCAAGATAGGGGCGCAGGGGGCTCTGGGGCCAACGTCCTGACTTTC CASSQDRGAGGSGANVLTF
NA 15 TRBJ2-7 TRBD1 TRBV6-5 TGTGCCAGCAGTTACGGGGGACAGGGAATATACGAGCAGTACTTC CASSYGGQGIYEQYF
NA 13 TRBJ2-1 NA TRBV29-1 TGCAGCGATAACGGGGGACCATACAATGAGCAGTTCTTC CSDNGGPYNEQFF
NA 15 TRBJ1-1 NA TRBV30 TGTGCCTGGAGTGTATATCGGCCAGACAACTCCGGAGCTTTCTTT CAWSVYRPDNSGAFF
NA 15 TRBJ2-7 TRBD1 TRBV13 TGTGCCAGCAGCCCCCCGGGACAGGGGTCAGGCGAGCAGTACTTC CASSPPGQGSGEQYF
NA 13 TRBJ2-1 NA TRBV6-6 TGTGCCAGCAGTTACGACCGGCAGGCTGAGCAGTTCTTC CASSYDRQAEQFF
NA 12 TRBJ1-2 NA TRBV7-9 TGTGCCAGCAGCCTAGGGGCCTATGGCTACACCTTC CASSLGAYGYTF
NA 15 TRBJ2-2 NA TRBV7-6 TGTGCCAGCAGCTTAGCAGGGCCAGGGGCCGGGGAGCTGTTTTTT CASSLAGPGAGELFF
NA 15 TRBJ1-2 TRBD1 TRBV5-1 TGCGCCAGCAGCTTAAACAGGGGGCGGAGTGATGGCTACACCTTC CASSLNRGRSDGYTF
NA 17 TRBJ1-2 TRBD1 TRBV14 TGTGCCAGCAGCTCTCGAAGACAGGGACCAACTAACTATGGCTACACCTTC CASSSRRQGPTNYGYTF
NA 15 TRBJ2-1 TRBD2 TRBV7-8 TGTGCCAGCAGCTTAGCGGGGGGGTCAACGAATGAGCAGTTCTTC CASSLAGGSTNEQFF
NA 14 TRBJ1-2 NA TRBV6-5 TGTGCCAGCACCCCTAATTGGCAGGGCGGTGGCTACACCTTC CASTPNWQGGGYTF
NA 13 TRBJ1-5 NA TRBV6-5 TGTGCCATCGCAGGGATCGGCAATCAGCCCCAGCATTTT CAIAGIGNQPQHF
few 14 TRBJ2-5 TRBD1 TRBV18 TGTGCCAGCTCACCGGGACAGGGAAAGGCGACCCAGTACTTC CASSPGQGKATQYF
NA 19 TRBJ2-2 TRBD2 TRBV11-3 TGTGCCAGCAGCTACCCGCAACCTTCGGGACTATTAATTACCGGGGAGCTGTTTTTT CASSYPQPSGLLITGELFF
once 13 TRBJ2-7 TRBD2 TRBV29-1 TGCAGCGTCGCGGGGACTAGCGAGTACGAGCAGTACTTC CSVAGTSEYEQYF
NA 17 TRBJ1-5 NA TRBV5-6 TGTGCCAGCAGCTTGGGGCCGGGGATCTTAGGCAATCAGCCCCAGCATTTT CASSLGPGILGNQPQHF
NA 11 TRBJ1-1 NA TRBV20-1 TGCAGTGCTAGAGAAGACAGCGAAGCTTTCTTT CSAREDSEAFF
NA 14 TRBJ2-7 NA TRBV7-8 TGTGCCAGCAGCCCCCAGGGGGGAACGGTCGAGCAGTACTTC CASSPQGGTVEQYF
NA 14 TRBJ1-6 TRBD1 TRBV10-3 TGTGCCATCAGTAGACAGGGTAATAATTCACCCCTCCACTTT CAISRQGNNSPLHF
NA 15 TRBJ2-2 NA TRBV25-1 TGTGCCAGCAGTGAGCCGGGACAACTAGCGGGGGAGCTGTTTTTT CASSEPGQLAGELFF
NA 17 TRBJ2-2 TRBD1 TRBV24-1 TGTGCCACCAGTGATTTTAGAGGGGGCGGTAACACCGGGGAGCTGTTTTTT CATSDFRGGGNTGELFF
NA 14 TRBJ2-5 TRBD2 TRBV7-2 TGTGCCAGCAGCCGGGACTACAACCAAGAGACCCAGTACTTC CASSRDYNQETQYF
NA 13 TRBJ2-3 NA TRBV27 TGTGCCAGCAAGCTTCGGGGTAGAGATACGCAGTATTTT CASKLRGRDTQYF
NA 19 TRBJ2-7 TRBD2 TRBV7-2 TGTGCCAGCAGCTTAGAGAGTACCGGGACTAGCGGGACCACCTACGAGCAGTACTTC CASSLESTGTSGTTYEQYF
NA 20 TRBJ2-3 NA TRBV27 TGTGCCAGCAGTTTATGGGCCCGCTTTGGAGGGGTCCCCCACACAGATACGCAGTATTTT CASSLWARFGGVPHTDTQYF
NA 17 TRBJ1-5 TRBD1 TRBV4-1 TGCGCCAGCAGCCAAAGCAAAGGACAGGGAGGCAATCAGCCCCAGCATTTT CASSQSKGQGGNQPQHF
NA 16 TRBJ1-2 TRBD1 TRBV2 TGTGCCAGCAGTGCCCTAGACAGGGCTCTTTCGTGTGGCTACACCTTC CASSALDRALSCGYTF
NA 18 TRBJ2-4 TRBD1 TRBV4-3 TGCGCCAGCAGCCAAGGCGACCGGGACAGGGGGCGGGGGAACATTCAGTACTTC CASSQGDRDRGRGNIQYF
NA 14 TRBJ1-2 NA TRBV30 TGTGCCTGGACTCAACAGACACTGGCGAATGGCTACACCTTC CAWTQQTLANGYTF
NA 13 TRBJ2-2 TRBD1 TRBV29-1 TGCAGCGTACGGACAGGGGCAAGCGGGGAGCTGTTTTTT CSVRTGASGELFF
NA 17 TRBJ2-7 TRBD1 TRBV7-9 TGTGCCAGCAGTTGGGGGACAGGACAGTTACCCATGTTACGTGCAGACTTC CASSWGTGQLPMLRADF
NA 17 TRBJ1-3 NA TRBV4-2 TGTGCCAGCAGCCAAGATAGCCAGGGGCAACGAGGAAACACCATATATTTT CASSQDSQGQRGNTIYF
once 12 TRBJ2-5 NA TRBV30 TGTGCCGGGAGAAGCGTCCAAGAGACCCAGTACTTC CAGRSVQETQYF